The next 25 T cell receptor beta chains were all read from a single sample in a study of cytomegalovirus exposure and HLA in healthy donors. The PCR had 60 Vbeta and 13 Jbeta primers. Measured with immunoSEQ multiplex PCR; TCRdb has only the in-frame clones, and not every one. The sample carries some 150,000 clones, about 79% recorded once. Sequenced: PBMCs. These receptors came from a female donor in good health and CMV-seropositive.

The rearrangement uses TRBV7-2 and TRBJ1-4, with a weak D call TRBD1 (6 bases). V was clipped by 3 bases and J by 6 bases, with 11 bases between them. The CDR3 contains 14 residues. Germline V CDR1 and CDR2: SGHTA, FQGNSA. In nucleotides, the CDR3 is TGTGCCAGCAGCTTTTGGGGGCTGGATGAAAAACTGTTTTTT. Protein sequence: CASSFWGLDEKLFF.

This clone was observed a single time. Here the CDR3 DNA reads TGTGCCAGCAGGGAGGGATCGACTGAAGCTTTCTTT. Its translation: CASREGSTEAFF. The chain uses TRBV6-5 and TRBJ1-1; D unresolved. CDR3 length equals 12 residues. From germline, CDR1 is MNHEY and CDR2 SVGAGI. V was pared by 6 bases and J by 5 bases, with 10 bases between.

This sequence joins TRBV7-9 and TRBJ2-2; 13 positions match TRBD2. The CDR3 has 16 amino acids. Germline lookup yields CDR1 SEHNR and CDR2 FQNEAQ (reference sequence). Losses at the gene ends were 5 bases for V and 6 bases for J; bases not matched to a gene: 6. The CDR3 here is CASSGGLAGPAGELFF. CDR3 DNA sequence: TGTGCCAGCAGCGGGGGACTAGCGGGACCCGCCGGGGAGCTGTTTTTT.

CDR3 sequence (DNA): TGTGCCTGGATGCAGTTGTCCACAGATACGCAGTATTTT. Translation: CAWMQLSTDTQYF. The rearrangement joins TRBV30 to TRBJ2-3; the D is unclear. The germline V gene encodes CDR1 GTSNPN and CDR2 SVGIG (reference sequence). V was trimmed by 4 bases and J by 2 bases, leaving 10 bases between them. The CDR3 spans 13 residues.

The genes are TRBV5-1 and TRBJ2-1; the match to TRBD2 covers 10 bases. The CDR3 is 16 amino acids. From germline, CDR1 is SGHRS and CDR2 YFSETQ. V shed 4 bases, J shed 9 bases, and the junction held 13 bases outside the gene matches. DNA of the CDR3: TGCGCCAGCAGCCCGGTAGTCCGACTAGCGGGCCCTGAGCAGTTCTTC. Translating it yields CASSPVVRLAGPEQFF.

V gene TRBV9 combines with J gene TRBJ2-7; D gene unclear. The CDR3 is 14 residues long. Germline loops: CDR1 SGDLS, CDR2 YYNGEE. Trimming shortened V by 0 bases and J by 0 bases, and 7 bases separated the two germline ends. DNA for the CDR3: TGTGCCAGCAGCGTAGGGCTCGCCTCCTACGAGCAGTACTTC. This codes for CASSVGLASYEQYF.

The V call is TRBV21-1, the J call TRBJ1-2; no DNA check was done on the table's D call, TRBD1. TRBV21-1 is annotated as a pseudogene. This CDR3 comprises 14 residues. This CDR3 reads CASNRPRGRYGYTF. DNA of the CDR3: TGTGCCAGCAACAGACCCAGGGGGCGATATGGCTACACCTTC.

The chain has TRBV9 and TRBJ2-3; D gene ambiguous. The V end lost 2 bases, the J end lost 1 base, and 17 bases lay between the germline ends. The CDR3 is 17 residues long. CDR1 and CDR2 from the germline V gene are SGDLS and YYNGEE. The CDR3 coding sequence is TGTGCCAGCAGCGTTGCGGCCCTTTCTCAAGGCACAGATACGCAGTATTTT. Translating gives CASSVAALSQGTDTQYF.

The CDR3 is CASSLAGGSGKQYF. The CDR3 DNA is TGTGCCAGCAGCCTAGCGGGAGGCTCGGGGAAGCAGTACTTC. The J gene is TRBJ2-7, the V gene TRBV6-5, with 11 nucleotides matching TRBD2. Losses at the gene ends were 6 bases for V and 8 bases for J; bases not matched to a gene: 9. Germline assignment: CDR1 MNHEY and CDR2 SVGAGI. This CDR3 has 14 amino acids.

The CDR3 region is CASSEAGQGGSNQPQHF. The CDR3 DNA reads TGCGCCAGCAGTGAGGCAGGACAGGGGGGGAGCAATCAGCCCCAGCATTTT. The chain combines TRBV10-1 with TRBJ1-5, with 10 bases that match TRBD1. V lost 2 bases to trimming and J lost 1 base; unmatched junction nucleotides: 5. Germline V gene data show CDR1 as WNHNN and CDR2 as SYGVQD (reference sequence). The CDR3 length is 17 residues.

The chain uses TRBV9 and TRBJ2-1, with 8 bases that match TRBD2. Trimming removed 4 bases from V and 6 bases from J; junction bases left unmatched: 9. In germline, CDR1 is SGDLS, CDR2 YYNGEE. The CDR3 runs to 15 residues. This CDR3 is CASSPGGAPFNEQFF. For the CDR3, the DNA is TGTGCCAGCAGCCCCGGGGGGGCCCCTTTCAATGAGCAGTTCTTC.

This clone was counted a few times. This chain uses TRBV5-5 with TRBJ2-7, with 10 nucleotides matching TRBD1. This CDR3 region has 15 residues. V trimming: 2 bases; J trimming: 3 bases; junction bases outside the gene matches: 5. Germline CDR1 reads SGHKS; CDR2 reads YYEKEE (reference sequence). CDR3 loop: CASSFGGTGDYEQYF. CDR3 in DNA: TGTGCCAGCAGCTTTGGGGGGACAGGGGACTACGAGCAGTACTTC.

This chain joins TRBV7-9 and TRBJ2-1; 7 bases fit TRBD2. With 2 bases clipped from V and 0 bases from J, the junction kept 4 bases outside the gene matches. CDR3 size: 16 residues. Per germline, CDR1 SEHNR and CDR2 FQNEAQ (reference sequence). Here the CDR3 reads CASSLSRGGSYNEQFF. The CDR3 nucleotides are TGTGCCAGCAGCTTAAGTCGCGGGGGCTCCTACAATGAGCAGTTCTTC.

This sequence joins TRBV5-1 and TRBJ2-5, with 8 positions matching TRBD2. Germline assignment: CDR1 SGHRS and CDR2 YFSETQ. The CDR3 has 13 residues. V was clipped by 4 bases and J by 4 bases; unmatched bases: 3. The CDR3 here is CASSIGLAETQYF. The CDR3 DNA is TGCGCCAGCAGCATAGGACTAGCAGAGACCCAGTACTTC.

This clone was observed once. The chain recombines TRBV6-5 with TRBJ2-3, with TRBD2 as a possible D gene (5 bases). The CDR3 loop spans 15 amino acids. The germline gives CDR1 MNHEY, CDR2 SVGAGI. Deletions cut 3 bases from V and 4 bases from J, with 14 bases between. The CDR3 sequence: CASSYRGSRSDTQYF. The CDR3 DNA follows: TGTGCCAGCAGTTATCGGGGATCACGCTCAGATACGCAGTATTTT.

The CDR3 DNA reads TGTGCCAGCAGTGACCCCAGGGAATCTGCGGAGACCCAGTACTTC. Translation gives CASSDPRESAETQYF. The chain uses TRBV25-1 and TRBJ2-5; D might be TRBD1 (5 bases). Germline CDR1 reads MGHDK; CDR2 reads SYGVNS. This CDR3 spans 15 amino acids. V lost 3 bases, J lost 5 bases, and 16 bases lay in between.

The CDR3 is CASSLAGGYNSPLHF. The CDR3 DNA is TGTGCCAGCAGCTTAGCAGGGGGCTATAATTCACCCCTCCACTTT. This rearrangement joins TRBV7-8 to TRBJ1-6; TRBD1 is a possible D gene (6 bases). The CDR3 covers 15 residues. The germline CDR1 and CDR2 sequences are SGHVS and FQNEAQ. The V and J ends lost 0 bases and 3 bases respectively, with 6 bases between them.

V usage is TRBV6-1 and J usage is TRBJ1-4; perhaps TRBD1 as D (6 bases). The V and J ends lost 7 bases and 6 bases respectively, with 15 bases between them. This CDR3 region has 14 residues. CDR1 and CDR2 from the germline V gene are MNHNS and SASEGT. The CDR3 loop reads CASTDRTGDEKLFF. The CDR3 DNA reads TGTGCCAGCACCGACAGGACTGGGGATGAAAAACTGTTTTTT.

The J gene is TRBJ2-5, the V gene TRBV7-2; 7 bases map to TRBD2. Losses at the gene ends were 1 base for V and 7 bases for J; bases not matched to a gene: 12. The CDR3 contains 16 residues. CDR1 is SGHTA, CDR2 FQGNSA, per germline. CDR3 in DNA: TGTGCCAGCAGCTTAGTGTATAGAGGGGAGGGAGGGACCCAGTACTTC. This gives the protein CASSLVYRGEGGTQYF.

This clone was found once. The chain is built from TRBV4-2 and TRBJ2-7, with TRBD2 identical over 8 bases. CDR3 length: 15 amino acids. CDR1 and CDR2 (germline): LGHNA, YNFKEQ. V shed 4 bases and J 2 bases; nucleotides not matched to a gene: 7. CDR3 DNA sequence: TGTGCCAGCAGCCTATATCTAGCGGGTACCTACGAGCAGTACTTC. Amino acids: CASSLYLAGTYEQYF.

This clone was recorded only once. This chain uses TRBV25-1 with TRBJ2-3; weak D call: TRBD2 (5 bases). This CDR3 region has 16 residues. Germline V gene sequence: CDR1 MGHDK, CDR2 SYGVNS. Trimming removed 3 bases at V and 0 bases at J, with 13 bases between. The CDR3 DNA reads TGTGCCAGCAGTGACACAGCGGATCCCAGCACAGATACGCAGTATTTT. Its translation is CASSDTADPSTDTQYF.

In its sample, this clone was seen a few times. The chain recombines TRBV4-1 with TRBJ2-3, with D possibly TRBD1 on 6 matching bases. The CDR3 loop spans 17 amino acids. V lost 4 bases, J lost 0 bases, and 17 bases lay in between. Germline assignment: CDR1 MGHRA and CDR2 YSYEKL. The CDR3 reads CASSPEQGFGSTDTQYF. The DNA for the CDR3 is TGCGCCAGCAGCCCCGAGCAGGGGTTCGGGAGCACAGATACGCAGTATTTT.

The genes are TRBV4-1 and TRBJ2-3; D is uncertain. CDR1 MGHRA and CDR2 YSYEKL come from the germline V gene. This CDR3 has 13 residues. The V gene lost 0 bases and the J gene lost 13 bases, with 14 bases spanning the gap. CDR3 loop: CASSQDRLGLEYF. DNA of the CDR3: TGCGCCAGCAGCCAAGATCGGCTAGGCTTGGAGTATTTT.

J is TRBJ2-3 and V is TRBV25-1, with 7 bases identical to TRBD1. The CDR3 extends over 16 amino acids. Looked up from germline, CDR1 is MGHDK and CDR2 is SYGVNS. The V gene end was trimmed by 3 bases and the J gene end by 2 bases; junction bases not matched to a gene: 8. Here the CDR3 reads CASSDSGTAYTDTQYF. In DNA form, the CDR3 reads TGTGCCAGCAGTGATTCCGGGACAGCCTACACAGATACGCAGTATTTT.

The chain uses TRBV11-2 and TRBJ2-2, with 7 bases aligning to TRBD1. Germline lookup yields CDR1 SGHAT and CDR2 FQNNGV. This CDR3 has 15 residues. V dropped 3 bases and J dropped 3; count of bases not matched to a gene: 4. In nucleotides, the CDR3 is TGTGCCAGCAGCTTGGCCGGGACAGACACCGGGGAGCTGTTTTTT. Protein sequence: CASSLAGTDTGELFF.